The 18 T cell receptor beta chains below all came from one sample that was sequenced in a study of T cells in women clearing cervical HPV infection. Sequencing used immunoSEQ multiplex PCR; TCRdb keeps in-frame clones, though not all of them. The listing records about 22,000 clones. The sequenced sample consisted of blood buffy coat. The receptors originated from a woman aged 18-70 years with a cervical HPV16 infection that either progressed to CIN3+ or cleared (not recorded which).

Notes on this clone: The sequence runs out 3 residues before the end of the CDR3; the remainder is reconstructed from the germline J gene. V gene TRBV18 combines with J gene TRBJ1-2, with D maybe TRBD1 (6 bases). The CDR3 length is 14 residues. Germline lookup yields CDR1 KGHSH and CDR2 LQKENI. The CDR3: CASSKRGGLNDYTF. Partial CDR3 DNA: TGTGCCAGCTCGAAGAGGGGGGGGTTGAATGAC.

In terms of frequency, this clone is medium-sized. Read data end 3 residues before the CDR3 end; the end is taken from the germline J gene. The chain couples TRBV30 to TRBJ2-2, with 9 nucleotides matching TRBD1. CDR1 is GTSNPN and CDR2 is SVGIG in the germline V gene (reference sequence). CDR3 length: 16 residues. Trimming took 8 bases from V and 7 from J; bases not matched to a gene: 17. CDR3: CAGKHNRGRSIGELFF. CDR3 bases read: TGTGCCGGAAAACACAACAGGGGGCGATCTATCGGGGAG. Using reference TRBV30 and TRBJ2-2 for the parts outside the CDR3, the full variable domain is SQTIHQWPATLVQPVGSPLSLECTVEGTSNPNLYWYRQAAGRGLQLLFYSVGIGQISSEVPQNLSASRPQDRQFILSSKKLLLSDSGFYLCAGKHNRGRSIGELFFGEGSRLTVL.

Concerning this clone: With the read ending 3 residues before the CDR3 end, the germline J gene is used to fill in that end. The chain is built from TRBV30 and TRBJ2-7; TRBD1 might be the D (6 bases). The CDR3 covers 13 residues. From germline, CDR1 is GTSNPN and CDR2 SVGIG (reference sequence). V was shortened by 0 bases and J by 2 bases, with 8 bases between the two germline ends. The chain's CDR3 is CAWSVQGTYEQYF. Incomplete CDR3 DNA: TGTGCCTGGAGTGTACAGGGAACCTACGAG. The variable domain in full, with the rest retrieved from reference TRBV30 and TRBJ2-7, is SQTIHQWPATLVQPVGSPLSLECTVEGTSNPNLYWYRQAAGRGLQLLFYSVGIGQISSEVPQNLSASRPQDRQFILSSKKLLLSDSGFYLCAWSVQGTYEQYFGPGTRLTVT.

Notes on this clone: The read is 3 residues too short to cover the CDR3 end, so that end is filled in from the germline J gene. The chain combines TRBV19 with TRBJ2-2; 8 bases are a match to TRBD1. The CDR3 totals 18 residues. Per germline, CDR1 LNHDA and CDR2 SQIVND (reference sequence). Incomplete CDR3 DNA: TGTGCCAGTACTGGGGCGGACAGGGCAAACTCTGGGGCCAACGTG. This codes for CASTGADRANSGANV. The entire CDR3 protein is CASTGADRANSGANVLFF.

On this clone: The read gets to within 3 residues of the CDR3 end, and the germline J gene fills in the rest. The chain joins TRBV20-1 to TRBJ1-2; a possible D gene is TRBD1 (6 bases). From germline, CDR1 is DFQATT and CDR2 SNEGSKA (reference sequence). The CDR3 is 12 residues long. V lost 4 bases and J lost 4, with 10 bases in between. The sequenced part of the CDR3 DNA is TGCAGTGCTACGGGACATTCCTATGGC. It yields the protein CSATGHSYG. The full-length CDR3 reads as CSATGHSYGYTF.

About this clone itself: The read stops 3 residues short of the end of the CDR3; the missing end is completed from the germline J gene. J is TRBJ2-7 and V is TRBV20-1; the D is unclear. The CDR3 consists of 13 residues. Trimming removed 4 bases from V and 3 bases from J, with 13 bases in between. Germline V CDR1 and CDR2: DFQATT, SNEGSKA (reference sequence). The CDR3 protein is CSATPLGSYEQYF. CDR3 DNA (partial): TGCAGTGCTACCCCCCTAGGAAGCTACGAG.

As regards this clone: The CDR3 end lies 3 residues beyond the end of the read and is filled in from the germline J gene. The rearrangement joins TRBV7-6 to TRBJ1-2; D remains unclear. This CDR3 contains 13 residues. Germline values: CDR1 SGHVS, CDR2 FNYEAQ. Partial CDR3 DNA: TGTGCCAGCAGCTTAGAGCCTCCCCACGAC. Its protein is CASSLEPPHD. The whole CDR3 reads CASSLEPPHDYTF.

With respect to this clone: The read ends 3 residues shy of where the CDR3 ends; the end is completed using the germline J gene. The chain joins TRBV12-3 or TRBV12-4 to TRBJ2-2; 16 bases fit TRBD2. V lost 6 bases and J lost 7; bases outside the gene matches: 5. The CDR3 spans 16 residues. The CDR3 sequence is CASSGTSGGAVGELFF. The DNA read from the CDR3 is TGTGCCAGCAGCGGGACTAGCGGGGGGGCCGTCGGGGAG.

To note about this clone: The read ends 3 residues shy of where the CDR3 ends; the end is completed using the germline J gene. V and J are TRBV30 and TRBJ2-3; perhaps TRBD2 as D (6 bases). The CDR3 is 15 residues long. CDR1 is GTSNPN and CDR2 is SVGIG in the germline V gene (reference sequence). The DNA read from the CDR3 is TGTGCCTGGACGGCTCAAGGCGGGGCACAAGAGACG. It yields the protein CAWTAQGGAQET. The entire CDR3 reads CAWTAQGGAQETQYF.

A word on this clone: The read ends 3 residues shy of where the CDR3 ends; the end is completed using the germline J gene. The chain links TRBV2 to TRBJ1-2; a weak D match, TRBD1 (5 bases). The CDR3 has 13 amino acids. CDR1 and CDR2 from the germline V gene are SNHLY and FYNNEI. The CDR3 DNA, read in part, is TGTGCCAGCAGCGATAGGGGTGCAGATACC. It codes for CASSDRGADT. The CDR3 reads in full as CASSDRGADTYTF.

Remarks on this clone: The read is 3 residues too short to cover the CDR3 end, so that end is filled in from the germline J gene. The chain joins TRBV7-3 to TRBJ2-3, with 7 bases that match TRBD2. Germline CDR1 is SGHTA and CDR2 is FQGTGA. There are 15 residues in the CDR3. The CDR3 loop reads CASSLRGTSGETQYF. The sequenced CDR3 bases are TGTGCCAGCAGCCTCCGAGGGACCAGCGGGGAGACG.

On this clone: Sequencing ends 3 residues short of the CDR3 end; the germline J gene provides the rest. J is TRBJ2-3 and V is TRBV6-1; a weak D match, TRBD1 (5 bases). Germline assignment: CDR1 MNHNS and CDR2 SASEGT. The CDR3 is 14 residues long. The sequenced CDR3 bases are TGTGCCAGCAGTGAGACAGCTACCCAAGAGACG. Its translation is CASSETATQET. The complete CDR3 protein is CASSETATQETQYF.

Details on this clone: The read halts 3 residues ahead of the CDR3 end, with the missing end drawn from the germline J gene. The chain combines TRBV19 with TRBJ1-2; weak D call: TRBD1 (5 bases). The germline gives CDR1 LNHDA, CDR2 SQIVND (reference sequence). The CDR3 is 15 amino acids. CDR3 DNA, as far as it was read: TGTGCCAGTAGATCGGGGGGGGTAGGCTCCTACGAC. It is translated as CASRSGGVGSYD. The CDR3 in its entirety is CASRSGGVGSYDYTF.

CDR3 region: CASSTGVRYEQYF. CDR3 DNA (partial): TGTGCCAGCAGTACAGGGGTAAGATACGAG. This sequence joins TRBV2 and TRBJ2-7; 7 nucleotides line up with TRBD1. The CDR3 goes on 3 residues after the read ends, and that part is filled in from the germline J gene. J lost 4 bases, V lost 5 bases, and 5 bases had no gene match. CDR1 is SNHLY and CDR2 is FYNNEI in the germline V gene. There are 13 residues in the CDR3.

With respect to this clone: The read terminates 3 residues before the CDR3 end, so the remaining end is supplied by the germline J gene. This sequence joins TRBV19 and TRBJ1-2; possibly TRBD1 for D (6 bases). Germline CDR1 LNHDA, CDR2 SQIVND (reference sequence). This CDR3 spans 15 amino acids. CDR3 in amino acids: CASSIDLLGAAAYTF. Partial CDR3 DNA: TGTGCCAGTAGTATAGATCTCCTGGGGGCTGCCGCT.

Note on this clone: The read terminates 3 residues ahead of where the CDR3 ends, so the germline J gene completes it. The V gene is TRBV19, the J gene TRBJ1-2; a weak D match, TRBD1 (5 bases). Per the germline V gene, CDR1 is LNHDA and CDR2 is SQIVND (reference sequence). V lost 5 bases, J lost 4 bases, and 11 bases lay in between. The CDR3 runs 13 residues. The CDR3 region is CASSPTEFYGYTF. CDR3 bases read: TGTGCCAGTAGTCCGACAGAATTCTATGGC.

A note on this clone: Sequencing ends 3 residues short of the CDR3 end; the germline J gene provides the rest. The genes are TRBV7-9 and TRBJ1-1; 7 nucleotides match TRBD1. The CDR3 loop spans 14 amino acids. Germline V gene sequence: CDR1 SEHNR, CDR2 FQNEAQ (reference sequence). The sequenced CDR3 bases are TGTGCCAGCAGCTTAGTAGGGGGCGGAGAGACA. This codes for CASSLVGGGET. In full, the CDR3 is CASSLVGGGETAFF. Supplemented by reference TRBV7-9 and TRBJ1-1, the full variable domain reads DTGVSQNPRHKITKRGQNVTFRCDPISEHNRLYWYRQTLGQGPEFLTYFQNEAQLEKSRLLSDRFSAERPKGSFSTLEIQRTEQGDSAMYLCASSLVGGGETAFFGQGTRLTVV.

In regard to this clone: Read sequence stops 3 residues before the CDR3 end, and the germline J gene provides the missing end. This chain links TRBV6-2 or TRBV6-3 with TRBJ1-4, with D perhaps TRBD1 (5 bases). CDR3 size: 13 residues. Germline-derived CDR1 and CDR2 are MNHEY and SVGEGT. Trimming stripped 6 bases from V and 5 bases from J, with 10 bases between. The CDR3 loop is CASSYGGNEKLFF. Incomplete CDR3 DNA: TGTGCCAGCAGCTACGGGGGGAATGAAAAA.